This T cell receptor (beta chain) is from a study of T cell clonotyping in hematopoietic cell transplantation. Method: immunoSEQ multiplex PCR; TCRdb's copy keeps in-frame clones and lacks some. This table holds over 10,000 clones, about half found once. This clone was seen a few times. Its antigen remains unidentified. V was shortened by 0 bases and J by 8 bases, with 5 bases between the two germline ends. The CDR3 is 12 amino acids. Germline CDR1 is SGHNT and CDR2 is YENEEA. Overall study results and limits: At the given depth, recipient repertoires were over 95% de novo clonotypes. Broader posttransplant TCR repertoire diversity was predicted by graft donor and pretransplant recipient Inverse Simpson Index values. Recipient TCR diversity dropped after transplant; expanded clonotypes rose from day 30 to 180.

The chain links TRBV11-3 to TRBJ2-1; no reliable D call. Sequenced sample: peripheral blood mononuclear cells. The TCR originated in a man aged 45 to 65 in good health. Some clones in this sample may be carry-over from other donors' samples. The CDR3 reads CASSLDRDEQFF. CDR3 nucleotides: TGTGCCAGCAGCTTAGATCGGGATGAGCAGTTCTTC.